The 20 T cell receptor beta chains given below trace back to one sample, sequenced in a study of blood T cell repertoires in COVID-19. Assay used: immunoSEQ multiplex PCR; TCRdb lists only in-frame clones, some missing. Here the sample spans approximately 220,000 clones, approximately 90% being singletons. Specimen: peripheral blood. The receptor set was obtained from a man in his forties or fifties with acute or convalescent COVID-19.

The chain is built from TRBV7-2 and TRBJ1-1; a possible D gene is TRBD1 (6 bases). The CDR3 runs to 14 residues. Trimming shortened V by 3 bases and J by 6 bases, and 14 bases separated the two germline ends. The germline V gene encodes CDR1 SGHTA and CDR2 FQGNSA. CDR3 amino acids: CASSFRDTRAEAFF. The CDR3 bases are TGTGCCAGCAGCTTCCGGGACACTCGGGCTGAAGCTTTCTTT.

This clone has only one observation. The chain couples TRBV3-1 (or the pseudogene TRBV3-2) to TRBJ1-2; 8 bases fit TRBD1. Trimming took 3 bases from V and 4 from J; bases not matched to a gene: 7. There are 15 residues in the CDR3. Germline V gene sequence: CDR1 LGHDT, CDR2 YNNKEL (reference sequence). CDR3 region: CASSHLDRGGYGYTF. CDR3 bases: TGTGCCAGCAGCCATCTCGACAGGGGCGGCTATGGCTACACCTTC.

V usage is TRBV18 and J usage is TRBJ1-1; D might be TRBD1 (6 bases). Per germline, CDR1 KGHSH and CDR2 LQKENI. Trimming stripped 2 bases from V and 0 bases from J, with 16 bases between. This CDR3 comprises 17 residues. CDR3 sequence: CASSPGQIGSMNTEAFF. In DNA, the CDR3 is TGTGCCAGCTCACCAGGACAGATCGGTAGTATGAACACTGAAGCTTTCTTT. Complete variable domain (other parts from reference TRBV18 and TRBJ1-1): NAGVMQNPRHLVRRRGQEARLRCSPMKGHSHVYWYRQLPEEGLKFMVYLQKENIIDESGMPKERFSAEFPKEGPSILRIQQVVRGDSAAYFCASSPGQIGSMNTEAFFGQGTRLTVV.

The chain has TRBV9 and TRBJ1-2; unclear D gene. Looked up from germline, CDR1 is SGDLS and CDR2 is YYNGEE. V dropped 0 bases and J dropped 11 bases, with 17 bases sitting between them. This CDR3 has 14 amino acids. The CDR3 region has the DNA TGTGCCAGCAGCGTAGAATGGTATGCCCCGACTTACACCTTC. As protein: CASSVEWYAPTYTF.

The genes are TRBV27 and TRBJ2-1; weak D call: TRBD2 (5 bases). CDR1 and CDR2 (germline): MNHEY, SMNVEV (reference sequence). V gave up 2 bases and J gave up 8 bases, with 10 bases separating them. The CDR3 has 13 residues. CDR3 DNA sequence: TGTGCCAGCAGTTTACCCTTAGCGCATGAGCAGTTCTTC. This sequence encodes CASSLPLAHEQFF.

This chain uses TRBV5-5 with TRBJ1-1; 7 positions agree with TRBD1. Germline CDR1 and CDR2: SGHKS and YYEKEE (reference sequence). The ends lost 4 bases at V and 3 bases at J; junction bases unmatched: 6. The CDR3 runs to 14 residues. CDR3 region: CASSHARGDTEAFF. The CDR3 DNA follows: TGTGCCAGCAGCCACGCCAGGGGGGACACTGAAGCTTTCTTT. The full variable domain, rest sourced from reference TRBV5-5 and TRBJ1-1, is DAGVTQSPTHLIKTRGQQVTLRCSPISGHKSVSWYQQVLGQGPQFIFQYYEKEERGRGNFPDRFSARQFPNYSSELNVNALLLGDSALYLCASSHARGDTEAFFGQGTRLTVV.

This rearrangement joins TRBV27 to TRBJ2-5; 8 bases line up with TRBD2. Germline V gives CDR1 MNHEY, CDR2 SMNVEV (reference sequence). The CDR3 is 15 amino acids. With 2 bases clipped from V and 5 bases from J, the junction kept 7 bases outside the gene matches. CDR3 sequence: CASSLGTSNRETQYF. DNA of the CDR3: TGTGCCAGCAGTTTAGGGACTAGTAATCGGGAGACCCAGTACTTC.

The rearrangement uses TRBV25-1 and TRBJ2-2; tentative D call: TRBD1 (5 bases). The germline CDR1 and CDR2 sequences are MGHDK and SYGVNS. Between the trimmed V and J ends, which lost 0 bases and 3 bases, there was a span of 5 bases. CDR3 length: 14 residues. The CDR3 bases are TGTGCCAGCAGTGAATACAGGGACACCGGGGAGCTGTTTTTT. Amino acids: CASSEYRDTGELFF.

The chain uses TRBV5-6 and TRBJ2-7, with TRBD2 matching 8 bases. The trim removed 0 bases at V and 3 bases at J, leaving 5 bases unmatched. CDR1 and CDR2 (germline): SGHDT, YYEEEE. The CDR3 spans 15 residues. CDR3: CASSLAGTRGYEQYF. CDR3 DNA sequence: TGTGCCAGCAGCTTGGCCGGGACTAGAGGCTACGAGCAGTACTTC.

This chain links TRBV7-2 with TRBJ1-5; the D is unclear. Trimming cost V 2 bases and J 3 bases, with 11 bases left between them. The CDR3 extends over 15 amino acids. Germline CDR1 SGHTA, CDR2 FQGNSA. In DNA form, the CDR3 reads TGTGCCAGCAGCTTACAGTTACTACCCAATCAGCCCCAGCATTTT. Translating it yields CASSLQLLPNQPQHF.

This clone was detected many times. This chain joins TRBV4-3 and TRBJ2-7; 10 bases match TRBD1. The CDR3 runs 15 residues. The V and J ends lost 4 bases and 8 bases, in that order; junction bases with no gene match: 11. The germline V gene has CDR1 LGHNA and CDR2 YSLEER. CDR3 amino acids: CASSLDRGDLMKQYF. CDR3 DNA sequence: TGCGCCAGCAGCCTGGACAGGGGGGACTTAATGAAGCAGTACTTC.

The chain uses TRBV3-1 (or the pseudogene TRBV3-2) and TRBJ2-7; D is perhaps TRBD1 (6 bases). Germline-derived CDR1 and CDR2 are LGHDT and YNNKEL (reference sequence). This CDR3 spans 15 amino acids. V was cut by 4 bases and J by 3 bases, with 16 bases left in between. This chain's CDR3 is CASSPRAGVLYEQYF. CDR3 bases: TGTGCCAGCAGCCCTAGGGCAGGGGTCCTCTACGAGCAGTACTTC.

Comments on this clone: Other DNA sequences from this sample encode an identical CDR3 as well. The chain employs TRBV18 and TRBJ1-2; 7 bases agree with TRBD1. CDR1 and CDR2 from the germline V gene are KGHSH and LQKENI. CDR3 length equals 13 residues. The V and J ends lost 4 bases and 3 bases, in that order; junction bases with no gene match: 2. The CDR3 DNA follows: TGTGCCAGCTCACAGGGGGCGGACTATGGCTACACCTTC. This gives the protein CASSQGADYGYTF.

This clone has only a few counts. The chain uses TRBV3-1 (or the pseudogene TRBV3-2) and TRBJ1-1, with 7 bases fitting TRBD1. The CDR3 is made up of 12 amino acids. Trimming cost V 4 bases and J 9 bases; bases outside gene matches: 5. The germline gives CDR1 LGHDT, CDR2 YNNKEL (reference sequence). CDR3 residues: CASSLWDSKAFF. CDR3 in DNA: TGTGCCAGCAGCCTCTGGGACAGTAAAGCTTTCTTT.

A single count supports this clone. The chain combines TRBV19 with TRBJ2-3; 10 bases agree with TRBD2. Germline CDR1 and CDR2: LNHDA and SQIVND (reference sequence). V trimming: 4 bases; J trimming: 2 bases; junction bases outside the gene matches: 9. CDR3 length equals 17 residues. CDR3 amino acids: CASSTYSGGTYTDTQYF. CDR3 DNA sequence: TGTGCCAGTAGTACCTATAGCGGGGGGACTTACACAGATACGCAGTATTTT.

This rearrangement joins TRBV11-3 to TRBJ2-7, with 7 positions matching TRBD2. The V segment lost 3 bases and the J segment 0 bases; nucleotides outside the gene matches: 2. The CDR3 consists of 14 residues. From germline, CDR1 is SGHNT and CDR2 YENEEA. The CDR3 DNA sequence: TGTGCCAGCAGCTTCTCGGGGGGCTCCTACGAGCAGTACTTC. Its protein product is CASSFSGGSYEQYF.

The chain is built from TRBV3-1 (or the pseudogene TRBV3-2) and TRBJ1-1; no firm D call. Germline CDR1 is LGHDT and CDR2 is YNNKEL (reference sequence). Trimming left V 3 bases short and J 6 bases short, with 8 bases between. This CDR3 has 12 amino acids. The CDR3 is CASSHPGAEAFF. In DNA form, the CDR3 reads TGTGCCAGCAGCCACCCAGGCGCTGAAGCTTTCTTT.

The chain carries TRBV7-3 and TRBJ2-2; D might be TRBD2 (6 bases). The CDR3 consists of 15 residues. Trimming took off 5 bases at V and 1 base at J, with 11 bases between the two ends. Germline V gives CDR1 SGHTA, CDR2 FQGTGA. In DNA, the CDR3 is TGTGCCAGCAGCAGCTCGGGACTGAACACCGGGGAGCTGTTTTTT. Translation gives CASSSSGLNTGELFF.

This sequence joins TRBV30 and TRBJ1-5, with 9 bases lining up with TRBD1. The length of the CDR3 is 13 residues. V shed 2 bases and J 6 bases; nucleotides not matched to a gene: 2. The germline CDR1 and CDR2 sequences are GTSNPN and SVGIG (reference sequence). This chain's CDR3 is CAWSLGQGQPQHF. CDR3 sequence (DNA): TGTGCCTGGAGTTTGGGACAGGGTCAGCCCCAGCATTTT.

This clone appeared a single time. The rearrangement links TRBV3-1 (or the pseudogene TRBV3-2) to TRBJ1-1, with unresolved D. Germline lookup yields CDR1 LGHDT and CDR2 YNNKEL (reference sequence). This CDR3 comprises 16 residues. V was trimmed by 2 bases and J by 0 bases, leaving 13 bases between them. CDR3 protein: CASSQWEIGMNTEAFF. CDR3 DNA sequence: TGTGCCAGCAGCCAATGGGAGATCGGGATGAACACTGAAGCTTTCTTT.